This T cell receptor (beta chain) is from a study of T-cell reconstitution after alpha-beta-depleted transplantation in children. The germline V and J ends were trimmed by 8 bases and 5 bases, with 22 bases remaining between them. The CDR3 contains 16 residues. Per the germline V gene, CDR1 is MNHGY and CDR2 is SVAAGI. This clonotype was found once. Unique molecular identifiers were incorporated into the prepared TCRbeta library. TCRdb processed the PCR reads anew with MiXCR; each CDR3 protein has one entry. The sample gives around 370,000 distinct CDR3 sequences, approximately 10% of which show up once; about 2.3% is in the top ten.

V and J are TRBV6-9 and TRBJ2-1; D may be TRBD2 (5 bases). The sequencing here drew on PBMCs from the stem cell graft donor, taken from the stem cell graft. This sequence originates from a human donor who donated a stem cell graft to a child with acute lymphoblastic leukemia. CDR3 residues: CASGPLGLIKDNEQFF. Written as DNA, the CDR3 is TGTGCCAGCGGGCCCCTCGGACTTATTAAAGACAATGAGCAGTTCTTC.